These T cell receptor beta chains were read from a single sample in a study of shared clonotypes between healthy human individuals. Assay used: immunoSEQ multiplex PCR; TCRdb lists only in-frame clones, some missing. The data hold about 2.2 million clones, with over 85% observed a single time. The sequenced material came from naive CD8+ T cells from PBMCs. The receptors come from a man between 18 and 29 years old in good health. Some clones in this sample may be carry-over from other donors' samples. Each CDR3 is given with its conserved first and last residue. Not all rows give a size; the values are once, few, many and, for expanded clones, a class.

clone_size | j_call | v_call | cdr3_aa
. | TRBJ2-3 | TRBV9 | CASSPMGGSTDTQYF
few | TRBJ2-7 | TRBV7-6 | CASSPHESGYEQYF
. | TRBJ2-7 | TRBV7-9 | CASSPRTSSSYEQYF
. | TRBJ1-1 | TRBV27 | CASSYTGAEAEAFF
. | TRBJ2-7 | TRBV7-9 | CASSLPPGSSYEQYF
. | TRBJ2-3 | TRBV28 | CASSKTSVADTQYF
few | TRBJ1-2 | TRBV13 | CASSSQRYGYTF
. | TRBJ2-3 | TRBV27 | CASKPRQVLTDTQYF
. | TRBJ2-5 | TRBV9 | CASSAGTGWETQYF
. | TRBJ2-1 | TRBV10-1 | CASSESIGLAPYNEQFF
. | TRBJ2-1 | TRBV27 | CASSFPGLAGDEQFF
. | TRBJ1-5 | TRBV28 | CASSLYRGPSLSNQPQHF
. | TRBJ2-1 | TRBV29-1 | CSARVGGSRDEQFF
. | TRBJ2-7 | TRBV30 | CAWTIGTAYEQYF
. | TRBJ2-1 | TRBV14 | CASRRDSNNEQFF
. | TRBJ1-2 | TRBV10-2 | CASSGTGGYGYTF
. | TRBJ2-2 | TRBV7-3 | CASSLSGGRGVFPGELFF
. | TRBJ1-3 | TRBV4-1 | CASSQDSSSGNTIYF
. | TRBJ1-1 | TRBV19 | CASSIAATWNTEAFF
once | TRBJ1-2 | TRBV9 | CASSDSRRYGYTF